The 25 T cell receptor beta chains below come from one sample, sequenced in a study of shared clonotypes between healthy human individuals. Assay used: immunoSEQ multiplex PCR; TCRdb lists only in-frame clones, some missing. The sample yields more than 500,000 clones, about 96% seen once. Sequenced sample: naive CD4+ T cells sorted from blood. As for subset: CD45RA+ positively selected. The receptors shown here come from a woman aged 30 to 39 in good health.

V gene TRBV13 combines with J gene TRBJ1-1, with a tentative D call TRBD1 (6 bases). Trimming stripped 4 bases from V and 5 bases from J, with 14 bases between. Germline CDR1 reads PRHDT; CDR2 reads FYEKMQ (reference sequence). The CDR3 has 14 amino acids. Written as DNA, the CDR3 is TGTGCCAGCAGCTCAGGGGTGCCCCGGACTGAAGCTTTCTTT. It encodes CASSSGVPRTEAFF. The entire variable domain, with the rest obtained from reference TRBV13 and TRBJ1-1, is as follows: AAGVIQSPRHLIKEKRETATLKCYPIPRHDTVYWYQQGPGQDPQFLISFYEKMQSDKGSIPDRFSAQQFSDYHSELNMSSLELGDSALYFCASSSGVPRTEAFFGQGTRLTVV.

The J gene is TRBJ2-3, the V gene TRBV18, with D possibly TRBD1 on 5 matching bases. Trimming cost V 0 bases and J 3 bases, with 13 bases left between them. The CDR3 extends over 16 amino acids. Germline V CDR1 and CDR2: KGHSH, LQKENI. CDR3 residues: CASSPPSRVGTDTQYF. CDR3 nucleotides: TGTGCCAGCTCACCACCATCCAGGGTCGGGACAGATACGCAGTATTTT. Supplemented by reference TRBV18 and TRBJ2-3, the full variable domain reads NAGVMQNPRHLVRRRGQEARLRCSPMKGHSHVYWYRQLPEEGLKFMVYLQKENIIDESGMPKERFSAEFPKEGPSILRIQQVVRGDSAAYFCASSPPSRVGTDTQYFGPGTRLTVL.

This chain uses TRBV10-2 with TRBJ2-7; D is perhaps TRBD1 (5 bases). The CDR3 extends over 16 amino acids. Germline V gene data show CDR1 as WSHSY and CDR2 as SAAADI. The germline V and J ends were trimmed by 2 bases and 2 bases, with 16 bases remaining between them. CDR3 protein: CASSEPGIHVPYEQYF. The CDR3 nucleotides read TGCGCCAGCAGTGAGCCAGGGATACATGTCCCCTACGAGCAGTACTTC.

The chain has TRBV11-3 and TRBJ2-7; D is undetermined. With 1 base removed from V and 6 bases from J, the gap between germline ends came to 10 bases. The CDR3 sequence is 13 residues long. Germline V lookup: CDR1 SGHNT, CDR2 YENEEA. The CDR3 coding sequence is TGTGCCAGCAGCTTAGGGGTCAGATCCGAGCAGTACTTC. Protein sequence: CASSLGVRSEQYF.

This clone was detected only a few times. The CDR3 sequence is CASSLTDTQYF. The CDR3 bases are TGTGCCAGCAGCTTAACAGATACGCAGTATTTT. V gene TRBV7-3 combines with J gene TRBJ2-3; D gene unclear. The CDR3 loop spans 11 amino acids. V was shortened by 0 bases and J by 5 bases, with 0 bases between the two germline ends. Germline loops: CDR1 SGHTA, CDR2 FQGTGA.

The J gene is TRBJ1-5, the V gene TRBV21-1; no DNA check was done on the table's D call, TRBD1. TRBV21-1 is an annotated pseudogene. This CDR3 region has 15 residues. The CDR3 protein is CASRASLQERQPQHF. DNA of the CDR3: TGTGCCAGCAGAGCATCCCTCCAGGAACGTCAGCCCCAGCATTTT.

The rearrangement joins TRBV6-6 to TRBJ2-7; TRBD2 agrees at 11 bases. V shed 6 bases, J shed 4 bases, and the junction held 5 bases outside the gene matches. Germline V gives CDR1 MNHNY, CDR2 SVGAGI (reference sequence). The CDR3 length is 14 residues. CDR3 nucleotides: TGTGCCAGCAGCCTGGGACTAGCGGATTACGAGCAGTACTTC. Its translation is CASSLGLADYEQYF.

The chain joins TRBV25-1 to TRBJ2-1, with 7 positions matching TRBD2. Unmatched junction bases numbered 10, after V lost 3 bases and J lost 8 bases. Germline CDR1 is MGHDK and CDR2 is SYGVNS. The length of the CDR3 is 15 residues. CDR3 region: CASSDIKGRGYEQFF. Written as DNA, the CDR3 is TGTGCCAGCAGTGACATTAAGGGGAGGGGCTATGAGCAGTTCTTC.

V usage is TRBV7-9 and J usage is TRBJ2-2; 9 bases fit TRBD2. Per germline, CDR1 SEHNR and CDR2 FQNEAQ (reference sequence). The V segment lost 5 bases and the J segment 3 bases; nucleotides outside the gene matches: 10. The CDR3 length is 17 residues. The CDR3 reads CASSGGSTSGDTGELFF. The CDR3 nucleotides are TGTGCCAGCAGCGGGGGTTCGACTAGCGGTGACACCGGGGAGCTGTTTTTT.

This clone was seen just once. Here the CDR3 DNA reads TGTGCCTGGAGTGAATGGGACACCGGGGAGCTGTTTTTT. It translates to CAWSEWDTGELFF. The chain is built from TRBV30 and TRBJ2-2, with D uncertain. V lost 1 base and J lost 3, with 6 bases in between. The length of the CDR3 is 13 residues. The germline gives CDR1 GTSNPN, CDR2 SVGIG (reference sequence).

The chain is built from TRBV5-1 and TRBJ2-1; 12 bases are shared with TRBD2. The length of the CDR3 is 17 residues. J gave up 4 bases and V 3 bases, and 8 bases lay outside the gene matches. In germline, CDR1 is SGHRS, CDR2 YFSETQ. CDR3 region: CASSSQLTSGGYNEQFF. The CDR3 DNA sequence: TGCGCCAGCAGCTCCCAGTTGACTAGCGGGGGTTACAATGAGCAGTTCTTC.

This chain uses TRBV7-9 with TRBJ1-3; unclear D gene. CDR1 and CDR2 (germline): SEHNR, FQNEAQ (reference sequence). V dropped 5 bases and J dropped 0 bases, with 11 bases sitting between them. The CDR3 contains 15 residues. The CDR3 coding sequence is TGTGCCAGCAGCCCCCCCGGGGACTCTGGAAACACCATATATTTT. Translation: CASSPPGDSGNTIYF.

The rearrangement links TRBV28 to TRBJ2-7; 7 bases are shared with TRBD2. Germline CDR1 reads MDHEN; CDR2 reads SYDVKM. There are 14 residues in the CDR3. V lost 5 bases to trimming and J lost 2 bases; unmatched junction nucleotides: 6. Here the CDR3 DNA reads TGTGCCAGCAGTGCCGCGGGAGACCCCTACGAGCAGTACTTC. Protein: CASSAAGDPYEQYF.

The chain recombines TRBV19 with TRBJ2-1; perhaps TRBD1 as D (5 bases). The CDR3 runs to 14 residues. V lost 7 bases to trimming and J lost 6 bases, with 16 bases between them. The V gene's germline CDR1 is LNHDA and CDR2 SQIVND (reference sequence). For the CDR3, the DNA is TGTGCCAGTATCTCGCCAGGGAAGGTCAATGAGCAGTTCTTC. It yields the protein CASISPGKVNEQFF.

This clone has more than one count but fewer than ten. The chain has TRBV5-1 and TRBJ2-7; 9 nucleotides line up with TRBD1. This CDR3 is 14 amino acids long. Germline V gene data show CDR1 as SGHRS and CDR2 as YFSETQ. Unmatched junction bases numbered 8, after V lost 3 bases and J lost 7 bases. The CDR3 DNA is TGCGCCAGCAGCTCGTGGGACAGGGTAGGTGAGCAGTACTTC. Translation: CASSSWDRVGEQYF.

V and J are TRBV11-2 and TRBJ2-2, with 8 bases lining up with TRBD2. V lost 3 bases and J lost 4; bases outside the gene matches: 7. The CDR3 covers 16 residues. Germline CDR1 is SGHAT and CDR2 is FQNNGV. CDR3 DNA sequence: TGTGCCAGCAGCTTTTTGACGGGAGGGCCCACCGGGGAGCTGTTTTTT. Encoded protein: CASSFLTGGPTGELFF.

The genes are TRBV28 and TRBJ1-5; possible D gene TRBD1, 6 bases. The V and J ends lost 5 bases and 3 bases respectively, with 26 bases between them. Per germline, CDR1 MDHEN and CDR2 SYDVKM. The CDR3 is 19 residues long. CDR3 protein: CASSILTYPGTPDNQPQHF. CDR3 bases: TGTGCCAGCAGTATACTAACATATCCCGGGACACCGGACAATCAGCCCCAGCATTTT.

V is TRBV27 and J is TRBJ2-5; possibly TRBD1 for D (6 bases). The CDR3 totals 16 residues. V was clipped by 1 base and J by 4 bases, with 16 bases between them. Germline loops: CDR1 MNHEY, CDR2 SMNVEV (reference sequence). The CDR3 nucleotides read TGTGCCAGCAGTTTATATTCCGTGGGGGCTCGAGAGACCCAGTACTTC. Translated: CASSLYSVGARETQYF.

The chain is built from TRBV7-3 and TRBJ2-3; a weak D match, TRBD2 (5 bases). Per germline, CDR1 SGHTA and CDR2 FQGTGA. Trimming cost V 4 bases and J 5 bases, with 13 bases left between them. The CDR3 spans 14 residues. CDR3 bases: TGTGCCAGCAGCTATAGGGAGCCGGGAGATACGCAGTATTTT. Residues: CASSYREPGDTQYF. Complete variable domain (other parts from reference TRBV7-3 and TRBJ2-3): GAGVSQTPSNKVTEKGKYVELRCDPISGHTALYWYRQSLGQGPEFLIYFQGTGAADDSGLPNDRFFAVRPEGSVSTLKIQRTERGDSAVYLCASSYREPGDTQYFGPGTRLTVL.

This sequence joins TRBV19 and TRBJ1-5, with 8 bases that match TRBD1. The V and J ends lost 2 bases and 6 bases, in that order; junction bases with no gene match: 9. Germline assignment: CDR1 LNHDA and CDR2 SQIVND (reference sequence). The CDR3 runs 16 residues. CDR3 amino acids: CASSIRGQGASQPQHF. The CDR3, as DNA: TGTGCCAGTAGTATAAGGGGCCAGGGGGCTAGTCAGCCCCAGCATTTT.

The V call is TRBV4-1, the J call TRBJ2-7; 9 bases fit TRBD1. From germline, CDR1 is MGHRA and CDR2 YSYEKL. The CDR3 has 15 residues. V lost 1 base, J lost 4 bases, and 5 bases stayed unmatched. CDR3 region: CASSQGWTGEYEQYF. The DNA of the CDR3 is TGCGCCAGCAGCCAAGGGTGGACAGGGGAATACGAGCAGTACTTC.

This chain connects TRBV7-9 to TRBJ1-6, with D perhaps matching TRBD1 (6 bases). The germline V gene encodes CDR1 SEHNR and CDR2 FQNEAQ (reference sequence). The CDR3 runs 15 residues. The V gene lost 1 base and the J gene lost 7 bases, with 11 bases spanning the gap. In nucleotides, the CDR3 is TGTGCCAGCAGCTTAGGTGACAGGCCCAATTCACCCCTCCACTTT. Residues: CASSLGDRPNSPLHF.

CDR3 sequence (DNA): TGTGCCATCAGTGAGGGACAGGGGCCTAATCAGCCCCAGCATTTT. Protein sequence: CAISEGQGPNQPQHF. The chain uses TRBV10-3 and TRBJ1-5; TRBD1 matches 9 bases. The germline V gene encodes CDR1 ENHRY and CDR2 SYGVKD. V lost 2 bases, J lost 4 bases, and 3 bases stayed unmatched. The CDR3 has 15 amino acids.

The chain uses TRBV9 and TRBJ2-3, with 7 nucleotides matching TRBD1. After removal of 1 base from V and 3 bases from J, the junction contained 5 bases not matched to a gene. CDR3 length: 15 amino acids. Per the germline V gene, CDR1 is SGDLS and CDR2 is YYNGEE. CDR3 DNA sequence: TGTGCCAGCAGCGTAAGGTCAGGGGGTACAGATACGCAGTATTTT. This gives the protein CASSVRSGGTDTQYF.

Written as DNA, the CDR3 is TGTGCCAGCAGTGGAAGCTTCTACGAGCAGTACTTC. Protein product: CASSGSFYEQYF. The rearrangement uses TRBV2 and TRBJ2-7; D unclear. CDR1 and CDR2 from the germline V gene are SNHLY and FYNNEI. Between the trimmed V and J ends, which lost 4 bases and 3 bases, there was a span of 7 bases. CDR3 size: 12 residues.